These 21 T cell receptor beta chains were all obtained from the same sample, sequenced in a study of blood T cell repertoires in COVID-19. Assay: immunoSEQ multiplex PCR; the TCRdb copy retains only in-frame clones and omits some. The sample holds roughly 300,000 clones, less than 90% seen once. Sequencing was done on a sample of peripheral blood. These receptors were collected from a woman aged 25 to 39 with COVID-19, enrolled during active disease.

In its sample, this clone was seen once. The chain is built from TRBV6-2 or TRBV6-3 and TRBJ2-1, with 11 bases lining up with TRBD2. The trim removed 4 bases at V and 3 bases at J, leaving 5 bases unmatched. In germline, CDR1 is MNHEY, CDR2 SVGEGT. The CDR3 sequence is 16 residues long. CDR3 residues: CASSSLTSGIYNEQFF. CDR3 nucleotide sequence: TGTGCCAGCAGTTCACTGACTAGCGGGATCTACAATGAGCAGTTCTTC.

This chain joins TRBV9 and TRBJ2-4; the D is unclear. Trimming removed 2 bases from V and 6 bases from J, with 9 bases in between. The CDR3 has 13 amino acids. Per the germline V gene, CDR1 is SGDLS and CDR2 is YYNGEE. The CDR3, as DNA: TGTGCCAGCAGCGTTACACCTCTAAACATTCAGTACTTC. Encoded protein: CASSVTPLNIQYF.

This clone appeared once. The chain has TRBV6-5 and TRBJ2-3; possibly TRBD1 for D (8 bases). The CDR3 extends over 16 amino acids. V was trimmed by 4 bases and J by 1 base, leaving 15 bases between them. CDR1 is MNHEY and CDR2 is SVGAGI in the germline V gene. The CDR3 nucleotides read TGTGCCAGCAGTTTCACAGGGGGGAGGGGCACAGATACGCAGTATTTT. Protein: CASSFTGGRGTDTQYF.

In this sample, this clone turned up once. The J gene is TRBJ1-1, the V gene TRBV3-1 (or the pseudogene TRBV3-2); D possibly corresponds to TRBD1 (6 bases). V lost 5 bases and J 4 bases, leaving 17 bases between the germline ends. Looked up from germline, CDR1 is LGHDT and CDR2 is YNNKEL (reference sequence). The CDR3 runs 15 residues. DNA of the CDR3: TGTGCCAGCAGCTTTCTCCGGGGAGGGGGCACTGAAGCTTTCTTT. As protein: CASSFLRGGGTEAFF.

CDR3 in amino acids: CASSYLGVKDEQFF. DNA of the CDR3: TGTGCCAGCAGCTACCTAGGGGTCAAGGATGAGCAGTTCTTC. The rearrangement links TRBV7-6 to TRBJ2-1, with D possibly matching TRBD1 (5 bases). Trimming took off 4 bases at V and 8 bases at J, with 15 bases between the two ends. Per the germline V gene, CDR1 is SGHVS and CDR2 is FNYEAQ. The CDR3 runs 14 residues.

Only a few counts were recorded for this clone. The rearrangement joins TRBV10-1 to TRBJ2-7, with 10 bases that match TRBD2. V trimming: 6 bases; J trimming: 5 bases; junction bases outside the gene matches: 4. Looked up from germline, CDR1 is WNHNN and CDR2 is SYGVQD (reference sequence). CDR3 length: 13 residues. This CDR3 is CASSPGLAHEQYF. In nucleotides, the CDR3 is TGCGCCAGCAGCCCGGGACTAGCGCACGAGCAGTACTTC.

This chain's CDR3 is CASMGVTGGPLDVPLHF. For the CDR3, the DNA is TGTGCCAGCATGGGAGTGACAGGGGGACCCTTGGATGTACCCCTCCACTTT. The chain is built from TRBV28 and TRBJ1-6; 9 bases are shared with TRBD1. Trimming cost V 7 bases and J 12 bases; bases outside gene matches: 19. The CDR3 is 17 residues long. In germline, CDR1 is MDHEN, CDR2 SYDVKM. Full variable domain (rest looked up from reference TRBV28 and TRBJ1-6): DVKVTQSSRYLVKRTGEKVFLECVQDMDHENMFWYRQDPGLGLRLIYFSYDVKMKEKGDIPEGYSVSREKKERFSLILESASTNQTSMYLCASMGVTGGPLDVPLHFGNGTRLTVT.

This chain links TRBV29-1 with TRBJ2-7; a possible D gene is TRBD2 (5 bases). The length of the CDR3 is 14 residues. Between the trimmed V and J ends, which lost 7 bases and 5 bases, there was a span of 21 bases. Germline CDR1 SQVTM, CDR2 ANQGSEA. The CDR3: CSGEGGDFGDEQYF. The CDR3 DNA reads TGCAGCGGTGAGGGTGGAGACTTTGGCGACGAGCAGTACTTC.

The chain employs TRBV5-6 and TRBJ2-7; D might be TRBD1 (6 bases). Trimming removed 6 bases from V and 3 bases from J, with 19 bases in between. CDR1 and CDR2 from the germline V gene are SGHDT and YYEEEE. CDR3 length: 15 residues. The CDR3 loop is CASTYRPAGDYEQYF. CDR3 nucleotide sequence: TGTGCCAGCACCTATCGGCCGGCAGGGGACTACGAGCAGTACTTC.

This clone showed up just once. The V and J genes are TRBV7-2 and TRBJ1-2; D gene ambiguous. The V end was cut by 4 bases, the J end by 5 bases, with 8 bases between. Germline V CDR1 and CDR2: SGHTA, FQGNSA. There are 12 residues in the CDR3. The chain's CDR3 is CASSSNRYGYTF. The CDR3 coding sequence is TGTGCCAGCAGCTCAAACAGATATGGCTACACCTTC.

As to this clone: A single base is all that separates this from a far larger clone, so a read error is likely. This chain links TRBV27 with TRBJ2-7; TRBD1 aligns across 7 bases. The CDR3 loop spans 13 amino acids. From germline, CDR1 is MNHEY and CDR2 SMNVEV (reference sequence). V was pared by 6 bases and J by 0 bases, with 2 bases of the junction left unmatched. CDR3 residues: CASSRDSSYEQYF. CDR3 DNA: TGTGCCAGCAGCCGGGACAGCTCCTACGAGCAGTACTTC.

The rearrangement joins TRBV5-6 to TRBJ2-3; D remains unclear. V gave up 1 base and J gave up 8 bases, with 8 bases separating them. Germline V gives CDR1 SGHDT, CDR2 YYEEEE. This CDR3 spans 12 amino acids. DNA of the CDR3: TGTGCCAGCAGCTTGTCGGGTGGTACGCAGTATTTT. It specifies CASSLSGGTQYF. The complete variable domain, with remaining parts taken from reference TRBV5-6 and TRBJ2-3, reads DAGVTQSPTHLIKTRGQQVTLRCSPKSGHDTVSWYQQALGQGPQFIFQYYEEEERQRGNFPDRFSGHQFPNYSSELNVNALLLGDSALYLCASSLSGGTQYFGPGTRLTVL.

In its sample, this clone was seen once. CDR3 region: CASSPPLGPGETQYF. CDR3 coding DNA: TGTGCCAGCAGCCCGCCCCTAGGTCCGGGGGAGACCCAGTACTTC. The chain combines TRBV7-9 with TRBJ2-5, with D possibly being TRBD2 (5 bases). The CDR3 contains 15 residues. With 5 bases removed from V and 5 bases from J, the gap between germline ends came to 18 bases. Per the germline V gene, CDR1 is SEHNR and CDR2 is FQNEAQ (reference sequence).

The chain joins TRBV25-1 to TRBJ1-6; D is uncertain. V lost 0 bases and J lost 10, with 7 bases in between. Looked up from germline, CDR1 is MGHDK and CDR2 is SYGVNS. The CDR3 consists of 13 residues. The CDR3 nucleotides are TGTGCCAGCAGTGAATATGGGAGATCACCCCTCCACTTT. Protein product: CASSEYGRSPLHF. The complete variable domain, with remaining parts taken from reference TRBV25-1 and TRBJ1-6, reads EADIYQTPRYLVIGTGKKITLECSQTMGHDKMYWYQQDPGMELHLIHYSYGVNSTEKGDLSSESTVSRIRTEHFPLTLESARPSHTSQYLCASSEYGRSPLHFGNGTRLTVT.

This clone was seen more than once but under ten times. Distinct nucleotide sequences in the sample also encode this CDR3. V usage is TRBV3-1 (or the pseudogene TRBV3-2) and J usage is TRBJ1-6; tentatively, D is TRBD1 (5 bases). V was clipped by 1 base and J by 7 bases, with 8 bases between them. The length of the CDR3 is 14 residues. Germline values: CDR1 LGHDT, CDR2 YNNKEL (reference sequence). The CDR3 loop reads CASSQGQLNSPLHF. The CDR3, as DNA: TGTGCCAGCAGCCAAGGACAGCTGAATTCACCCCTCCACTTT.

The rearrangement joins TRBV5-1 to TRBJ2-2, with 7 nucleotides matching TRBD1. The CDR3 runs to 14 residues. CDR1 SGHRS and CDR2 YFSETQ come from the germline V gene. V lost 3 bases to trimming and J lost 7 bases; unmatched junction nucleotides: 6. The CDR3 spells CASSYDRVHGELFF. For the CDR3, the DNA is TGCGCCAGCAGCTACGACAGGGTCCACGGGGAGCTGTTTTTT.

This chain connects TRBV9 to TRBJ2-4; TRBD2 is a possible D gene (5 bases). V was trimmed by 2 bases and J by 0 bases, leaving 9 bases between them. The CDR3 length is 15 residues. From germline, CDR1 is SGDLS and CDR2 YYNGEE. CDR3 in amino acids: CASSVSGLAKNIQYF. The CDR3 DNA reads TGTGCCAGCAGCGTCAGCGGATTAGCCAAAAACATTCAGTACTTC.

This clone was seen a handful of times. The rearrangement links TRBV27 to TRBJ2-1; 7 positions match TRBD1. The trim removed 2 bases at V and 4 bases at J, leaving 5 bases unmatched. The germline V gene encodes CDR1 MNHEY and CDR2 SMNVEV (reference sequence). The CDR3 spans 15 residues. CDR3 DNA sequence: TGTGCCAGCAGTTTACGGACAGGTGGTTACAATGAGCAGTTCTTC. Residues: CASSLRTGGYNEQFF.

This clone was observed a handful of times. The rearrangement joins TRBV21-1 to TRBJ2-2; TRBD1 is the table's D call and was not checked against the DNA. TRBV21-1 is a pseudogene segment. The CDR3 has 16 amino acids. The CDR3 DNA reads TGTGCCAGCAGCAAAGGGAACAGCTCGAACACCGGGGAGCTGTTTTTT. Its protein product is CASSKGNSSNTGELFF.

This clone was detected once. The chain joins TRBV27 to TRBJ2-1, with 13 bases aligning to TRBD2. After removal of 5 bases from V and 7 bases from J, the junction contained 8 bases not matched to a gene. Germline values: CDR1 MNHEY, CDR2 SMNVEV (reference sequence). The CDR3 spans 16 residues. The CDR3 here is CASSPPRTSGGNEQFF. As DNA, the CDR3 is TGTGCCAGCAGTCCGCCCCGGACTAGCGGGGGAAATGAGCAGTTCTTC.

The chain is built from TRBV7-8 and TRBJ1-2; D is undetermined. Germline CDR1 SGHVS, CDR2 FQNEAQ. Trimming pared 5 bases from V and 9 bases from J, leaving 25 bases between. The CDR3 has 16 residues. CDR3 sequence: CASSLPGQVALSSYTF. DNA for the CDR3: TGTGCCAGCAGCCTACCAGGCCAGGTGGCTCTGTCTAGCTACACCTTC.